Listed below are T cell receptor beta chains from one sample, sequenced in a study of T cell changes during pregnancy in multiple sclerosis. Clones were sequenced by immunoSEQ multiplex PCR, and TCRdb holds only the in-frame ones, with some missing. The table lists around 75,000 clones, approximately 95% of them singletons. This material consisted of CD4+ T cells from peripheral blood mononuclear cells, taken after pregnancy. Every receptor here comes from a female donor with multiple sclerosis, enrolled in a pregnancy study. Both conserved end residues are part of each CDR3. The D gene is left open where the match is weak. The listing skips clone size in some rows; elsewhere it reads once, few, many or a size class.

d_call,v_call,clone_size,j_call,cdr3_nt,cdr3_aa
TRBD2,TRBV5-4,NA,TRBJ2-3,TGTGCCAGCAGCTTGGCGGGAGGGGGAGATACGCAGTATTTT,CASSLAGGGDTQYF
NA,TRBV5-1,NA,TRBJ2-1,TGCGCCAGCAGCCCGGGGTGGTTGCCCTACAATGAGCAGTTCTTC,CASSPGWLPYNEQFF
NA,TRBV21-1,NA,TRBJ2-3,TGTGCCAGCAGCCTTGGGACAGGAAGCCTTTGGGATACGCAGTATTTT,CASSLGTGSLWDTQYF
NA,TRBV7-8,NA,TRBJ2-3,TGTGCCAGCAGCCCTATTAACACAGATACGCAGTATTTT,CASSPINTDTQYF
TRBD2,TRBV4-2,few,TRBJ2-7,TGTGCCAGCAGCCAAGATCTGGCGGGAGGTTCCTACGAGCAGTACTTC,CASSQDLAGGSYEQYF
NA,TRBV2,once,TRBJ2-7,TGTGCCAGCAGCGGGAGCTCCTACGAGCAGTACTTC,CASSGSSYEQYF
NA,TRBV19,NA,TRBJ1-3,TGTGCCAGTAGTCCCCGGGGTTCTGGAAACACCATATATTTT,CASSPRGSGNTIYF
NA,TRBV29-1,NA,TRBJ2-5,TGCAGCGTTTTAAGAGGGGAGACCCAGTACTTC,CSVLRGETQYF
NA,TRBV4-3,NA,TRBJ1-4,TGCGCCAGCAGCCAAGATCCCGCTGCTACAACTAATGAAAAACTGTTTTTT,CASSQDPAATTNEKLFF
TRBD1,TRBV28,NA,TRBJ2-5,TGTGCCAGCAGTTTTAACAGGGGGCGGGAGACCCAGTACTTC,CASSFNRGRETQYF
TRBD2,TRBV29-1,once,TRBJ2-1,TGCAGCGGAGACACTAGCGGGGTATACAATGAGCAGTTCTTC,CSGDTSGVYNEQFF
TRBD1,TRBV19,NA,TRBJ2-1,TGTGCCAGTAGTATCTGGGGGACACCACGCAGGGGGAATGAGCAGTTCTTC,CASSIWGTPRRGNEQFF
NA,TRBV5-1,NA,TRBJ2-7,TGCGCCAGCAGCTTGGAGGTGACAAAACCCTACGAGCAGTACTTC,CASSLEVTKPYEQYF
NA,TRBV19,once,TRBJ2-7,TGTGCCAGTATGGGGAAACAGGGAATTGGCGACGAGCAGTACTTC,CASMGKQGIGDEQYF
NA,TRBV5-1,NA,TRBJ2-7,TGCGCCAGCAGCTTGGGACAGACTCCCCATAGCGAGCAGTACTTC,CASSLGQTPHSEQYF
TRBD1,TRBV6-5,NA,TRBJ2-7,TGTGCCAGCAGCTACTCCGGGACAGGGTCCTACGAGCAGTACTTC,CASSYSGTGSYEQYF
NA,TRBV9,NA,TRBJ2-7,TGTGCCAGCAGTCGGGACACCTCCTACGAGCAGTACTTC,CASSRDTSYEQYF
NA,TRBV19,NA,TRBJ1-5,TGTGCCAGTAGTATAGAGAGTTACAATCAGCCCCAGCATTTT,CASSIESYNQPQHF
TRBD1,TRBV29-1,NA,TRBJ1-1,TGCAGCGTTGTCACAGGGGGCGGCACTGAAGCTTTCTTT,CSVVTGGGTEAFF
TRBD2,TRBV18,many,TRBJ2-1,TGTGCCAGCTCACCGACTAGCGGAGACAATGAGCAGTTCTTC,CASSPTSGDNEQFF
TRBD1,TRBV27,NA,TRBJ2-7,TGTGCCAGCCGACAGGGTTACGAGCAGTACTTC,CASRQGYEQYF
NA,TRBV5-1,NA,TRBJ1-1,TGCGCCAGCAGCACAAACAGGGTGGAGAACACTGAAGCTTTCTTT,CASSTNRVENTEAFF
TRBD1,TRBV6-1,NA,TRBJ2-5,TGTGCCAGCAGTGTCGGGACAGGGCAGGGGGAGACCCAGTACTTC,CASSVGTGQGETQYF
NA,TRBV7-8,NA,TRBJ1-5,TGTGCCAGCAGCTTCGCGAGGACGGGGGGTCAGCCCCAGCATTTT,CASSFARTGGQPQHF
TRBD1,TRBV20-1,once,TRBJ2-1,TGCAGTGCCAACAGGGGAAATGAGCAGTTCTTC,CSANRGNEQFF
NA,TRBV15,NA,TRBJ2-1,TGTGCCACCAGCAGAGATCCCCCCGGTGCGGTCTACAATGAGCAGTTCTTC,CATSRDPPGAVYNEQFF
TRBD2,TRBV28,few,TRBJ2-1,TGTGCCAGCAGTTACTCGGAGCTAGCGGCAATAACTACCTACAATGAGCAGTTCTTC,CASSYSELAAITTYNEQFF
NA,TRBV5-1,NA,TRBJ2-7,TGCGCCAGTAGCCCAGGCGGGATCCCCTACGAGCAGTACTTC,CASSPGGIPYEQYF
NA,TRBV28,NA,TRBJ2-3,TGTGCCAGCATCCTGAGGGGGAGGGGAGATACGCAGTATTTT,CASILRGRGDTQYF
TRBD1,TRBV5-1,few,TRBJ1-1,TGCGCCAGCAGCTTGTCAGGGGGCTTAACTGAAGCTTTCTTT,CASSLSGGLTEAFF
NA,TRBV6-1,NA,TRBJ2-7,TGTGCCAGCACCAGAAGAGGGGCAGGGGCTTACGAGCAGTACTTC,CASTRRGAGAYEQYF
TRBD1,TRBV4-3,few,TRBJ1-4,TGCGCCAGCAGCCAGCCCGGACAGGGAAATGAAAAACTGTTTTTT,CASSQPGQGNEKLFF
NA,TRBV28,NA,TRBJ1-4,TGTGCCAGCAGTTTATTGGGGGGAGAAAAACTGTTTTTT,CASSLLGGEKLFF
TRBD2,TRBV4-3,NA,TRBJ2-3,TGCGCCAGCAGCCAAGACAGCGGGAGCTCAGATACGCAGTATTTT,CASSQDSGSSDTQYF
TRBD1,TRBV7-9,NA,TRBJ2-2,TGTGCCAGCAGCTCCAACAGGGGGCGAGGTCCCGGGGAGCTGTTTTTT,CASSSNRGRGPGELFF
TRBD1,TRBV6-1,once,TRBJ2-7,TGTGCCAGCAGACTGGACAGGGGTCGCGAGCAGTACTTC,CASRLDRGREQYF
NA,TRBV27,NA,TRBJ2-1,TGTGCCAGCGGAAGGCGGGCCGGCAATGAGCAGTTCTTC,CASGRRAGNEQFF
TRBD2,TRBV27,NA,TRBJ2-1,TGTGCCAGCAGTTTCGCAGCGGGAGGGGGCAATGAGCAGTTCTTC,CASSFAAGGGNEQFF
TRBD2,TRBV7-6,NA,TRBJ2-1,TGTGCCAGCAGCTTATCTGGGTCCCTAGCGGGAGAACAGCAGTTCTTC,CASSLSGSLAGEQQFF
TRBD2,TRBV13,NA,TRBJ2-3,TGTGCCAGCTGCTTTACGGGAGGTTCAGATACGCAGTATTTT,CASCFTGGSDTQYF
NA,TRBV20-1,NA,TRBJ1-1,TGCAGGCGGGTGGGGGGCACTGAAGCTTTCTTT,CRRVGGTEAFF
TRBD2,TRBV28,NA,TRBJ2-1,TGTGCCAGCAGTCCCCCGGGCCCCGGGGGGAACAATGAGCAGTTCTTC,CASSPPGPGGNNEQFF
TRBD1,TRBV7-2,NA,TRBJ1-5,TGTGCCAGCAGCTCCGACAGGGGTCCCAATCAGCCCCAGCATTTT,CASSSDRGPNQPQHF
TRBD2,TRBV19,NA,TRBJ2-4,TGTGCCAGTAGTAGAGGACTAGCGGGAGGGATACTAGCCAAAAACATTCAGTACTTC,CASSRGLAGGILAKNIQYF
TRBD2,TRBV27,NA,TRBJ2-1,TGTGCCAGCAGTAAACTAGCGGGACGGGCCTCCTACAATGAGCAGTTCTTC,CASSKLAGRASYNEQFF